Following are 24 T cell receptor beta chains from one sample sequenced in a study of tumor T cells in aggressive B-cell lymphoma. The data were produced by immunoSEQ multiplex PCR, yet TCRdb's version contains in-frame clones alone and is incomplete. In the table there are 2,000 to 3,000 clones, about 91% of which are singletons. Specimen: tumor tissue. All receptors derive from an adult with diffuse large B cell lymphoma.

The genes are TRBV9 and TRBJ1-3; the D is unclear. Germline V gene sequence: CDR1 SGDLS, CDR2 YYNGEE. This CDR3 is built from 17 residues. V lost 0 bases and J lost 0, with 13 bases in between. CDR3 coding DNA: TGTGCCAGCAGCGTAGAAGTATTCGCGGACTCTGGAAACACCATATATTTT. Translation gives CASSVEVFADSGNTIYF.

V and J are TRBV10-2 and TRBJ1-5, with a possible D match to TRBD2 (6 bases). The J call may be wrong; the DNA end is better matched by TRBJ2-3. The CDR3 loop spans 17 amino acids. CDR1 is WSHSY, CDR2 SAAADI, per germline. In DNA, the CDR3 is TGCGCCAGCAGTGAGCCCCCGGCGGGAAGGGATCCTCAGCCCCAGTATTTT. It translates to CASSEPPAGRDPQPQYF.

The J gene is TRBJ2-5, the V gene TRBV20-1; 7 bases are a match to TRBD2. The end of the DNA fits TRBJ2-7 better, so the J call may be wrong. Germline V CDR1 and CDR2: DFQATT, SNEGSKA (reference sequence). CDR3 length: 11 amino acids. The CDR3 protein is CRVKSGNEQYF. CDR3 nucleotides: TGCAGGGTGAAGAGCGGGAACGAGCAGTACTTC.

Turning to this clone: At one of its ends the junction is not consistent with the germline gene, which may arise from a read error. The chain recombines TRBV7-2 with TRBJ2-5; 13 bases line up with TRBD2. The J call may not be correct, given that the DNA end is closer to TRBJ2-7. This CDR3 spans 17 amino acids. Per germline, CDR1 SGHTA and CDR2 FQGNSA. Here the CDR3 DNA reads TGTGCTAGCAGCATCGTCGGGACTAGCGGGGCCTCCTACGAGCAGTACTTC. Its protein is CASSIVGTSGASYEQYF.

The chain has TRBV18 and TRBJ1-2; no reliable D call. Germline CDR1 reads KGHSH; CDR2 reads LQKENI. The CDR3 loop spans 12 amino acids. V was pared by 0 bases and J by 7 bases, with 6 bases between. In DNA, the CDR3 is TGTGCCAGCTCACCACCAGGGAGTGGCTACACCTTC. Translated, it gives CASSPPGSGYTF.

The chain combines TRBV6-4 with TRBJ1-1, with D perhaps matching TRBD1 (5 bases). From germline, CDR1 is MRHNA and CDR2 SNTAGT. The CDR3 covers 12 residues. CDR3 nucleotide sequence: TGTGCTAGCGGAGGGGCGGGCACTGAAGCTTTCTTT. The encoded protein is CASGGAGTEAFF.

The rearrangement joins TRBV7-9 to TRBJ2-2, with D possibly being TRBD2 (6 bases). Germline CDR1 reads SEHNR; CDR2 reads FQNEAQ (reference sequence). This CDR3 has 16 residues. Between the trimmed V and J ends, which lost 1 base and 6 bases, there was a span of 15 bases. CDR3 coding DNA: TGTGCCAGCAGCTTAGGTGGAGGGTTGTACGCCGGGGAGCTGTTTTTT. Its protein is CASSLGGGLYAGELFF.

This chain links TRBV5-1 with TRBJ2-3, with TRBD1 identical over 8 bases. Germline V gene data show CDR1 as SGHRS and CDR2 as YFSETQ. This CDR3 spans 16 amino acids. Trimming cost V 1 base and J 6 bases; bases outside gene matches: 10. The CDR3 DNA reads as TGCGCCAGCAGCTTGAGAGGGACAGGTATCGGGGATACGCAGTATTTT. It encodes CASSLRGTGIGDTQYF.

The CDR3 spells CASSLNRQETQYF. CDR3 DNA: TGCGCCAGCAGCTTGAACAGACAAGAGACCCAGTACTTC. The chain uses TRBV5-1 and TRBJ2-5; D not resolved. V gave up 1 base and J gave up 2 bases, with 6 bases separating them. Germline CDR1 is SGHRS and CDR2 is YFSETQ. This CDR3 is 13 amino acids long.

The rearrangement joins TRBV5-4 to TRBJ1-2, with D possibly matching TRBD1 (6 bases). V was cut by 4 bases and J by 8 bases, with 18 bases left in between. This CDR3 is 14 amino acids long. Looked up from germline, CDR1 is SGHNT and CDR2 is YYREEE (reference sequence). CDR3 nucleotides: TGTGCCAGCAGCCTCGAACAGGGCTCGTCCGGCTACACCTTC. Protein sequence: CASSLEQGSSGYTF.

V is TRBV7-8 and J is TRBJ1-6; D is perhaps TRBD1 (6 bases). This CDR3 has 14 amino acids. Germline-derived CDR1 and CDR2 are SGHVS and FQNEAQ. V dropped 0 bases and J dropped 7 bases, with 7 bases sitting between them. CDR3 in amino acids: CASSLATGNSPLHF. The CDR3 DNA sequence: TGTGCCAGCAGCTTAGCAACAGGGAATTCACCCCTCCACTTT.

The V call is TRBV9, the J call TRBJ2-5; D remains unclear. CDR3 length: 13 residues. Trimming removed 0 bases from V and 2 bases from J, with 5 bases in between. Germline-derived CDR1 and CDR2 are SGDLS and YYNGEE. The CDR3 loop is CASSVASQETQYF. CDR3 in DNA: TGTGCCAGCAGCGTAGCCAGTCAAGAGACCCAGTACTTC.

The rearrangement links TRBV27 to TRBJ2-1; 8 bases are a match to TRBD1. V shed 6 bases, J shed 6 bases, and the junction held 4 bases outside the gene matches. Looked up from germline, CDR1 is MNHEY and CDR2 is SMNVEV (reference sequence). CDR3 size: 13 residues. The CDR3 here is CASSFQGANEQFF. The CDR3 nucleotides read TGTGCCAGCAGCTTTCAGGGGGCCAATGAGCAGTTCTTC.

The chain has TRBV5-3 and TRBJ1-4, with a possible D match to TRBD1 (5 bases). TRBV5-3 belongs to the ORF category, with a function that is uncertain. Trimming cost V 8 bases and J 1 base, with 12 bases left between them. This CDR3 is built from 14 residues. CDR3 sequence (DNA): TGTGCCAGGGTAAGGACAAAAACTAATGAAAAACTGTTTTTT. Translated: CARVRTKTNEKLFF.

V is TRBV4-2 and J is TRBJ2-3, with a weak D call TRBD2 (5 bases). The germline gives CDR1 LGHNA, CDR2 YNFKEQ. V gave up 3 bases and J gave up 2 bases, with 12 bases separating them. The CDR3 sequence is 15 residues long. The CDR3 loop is CASSQAGQHTDTQYF. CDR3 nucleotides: TGTGCCAGCAGCCAGGCGGGCCAACACACAGATACGCAGTATTTT.

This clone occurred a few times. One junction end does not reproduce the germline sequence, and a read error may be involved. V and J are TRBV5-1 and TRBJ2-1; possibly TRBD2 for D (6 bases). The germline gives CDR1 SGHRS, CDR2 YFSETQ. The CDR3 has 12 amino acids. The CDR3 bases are TGCGCCAGCAGCGTTGATGGGGGGTGGGAGGTCTTC. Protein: CASSVDGGWEVF.

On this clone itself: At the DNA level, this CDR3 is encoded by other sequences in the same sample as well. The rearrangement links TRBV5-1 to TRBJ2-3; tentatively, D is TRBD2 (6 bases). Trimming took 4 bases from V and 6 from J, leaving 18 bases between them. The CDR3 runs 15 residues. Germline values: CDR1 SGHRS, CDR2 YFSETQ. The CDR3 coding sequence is TGCGCCAGCAGCCCCCTCGGCGGGAATGGGGATACGCAGTATTTT. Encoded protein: CASSPLGGNGDTQYF.

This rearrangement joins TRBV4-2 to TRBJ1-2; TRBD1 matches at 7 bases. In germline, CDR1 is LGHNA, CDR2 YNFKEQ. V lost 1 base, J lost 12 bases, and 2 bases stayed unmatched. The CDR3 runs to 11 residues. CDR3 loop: CASSQGDSHTF. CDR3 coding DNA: TGTGCCAGCAGCCAAGGGGACAGTCACACCTTC.

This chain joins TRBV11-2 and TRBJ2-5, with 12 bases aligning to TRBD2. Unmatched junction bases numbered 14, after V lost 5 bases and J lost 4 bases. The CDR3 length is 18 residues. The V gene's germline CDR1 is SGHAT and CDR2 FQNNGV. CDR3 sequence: CASSLLTSGGPRRETQYF. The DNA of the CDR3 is TGTGCCAGCAGCCTATTGACTAGCGGGGGCCCAAGAAGAGAGACCCAGTACTTC. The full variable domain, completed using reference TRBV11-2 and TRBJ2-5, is EAGVAQSPRYKIIEKRQSVAFWCNPISGHATLYWYQQILGQGPKLLIQFQNNGVVDDSQLPKDRFSAERLKGVDSTLKIQPAKLEDSAVYLCASSLLTSGGPRRETQYFGPGTRLLVL.

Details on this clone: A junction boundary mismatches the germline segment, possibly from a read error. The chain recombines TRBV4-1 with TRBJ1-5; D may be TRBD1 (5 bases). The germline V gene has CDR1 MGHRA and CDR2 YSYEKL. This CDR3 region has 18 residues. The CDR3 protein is CASSQEISTGYSNQPQHF. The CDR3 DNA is TGCGCCAGCAGTCAAGAAATCAGTACAGGTTATAGCAATCAGCCCCAGCATTTT.

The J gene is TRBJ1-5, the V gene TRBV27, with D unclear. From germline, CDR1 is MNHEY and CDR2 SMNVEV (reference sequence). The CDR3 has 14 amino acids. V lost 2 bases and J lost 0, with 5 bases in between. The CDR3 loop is CASSLSGSNQPQHF. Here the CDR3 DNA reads TGTGCCAGCAGTTTAAGCGGTAGCAATCAGCCCCAGCATTTT.

The CDR3: CASSLGPHVQSYNEQFF. CDR3 nucleotides: TGTGCCAGCAGCTTAGGCCCTCATGTACAGTCCTACAATGAGCAGTTCTTC. This chain connects TRBV13 to TRBJ2-1; no definite D call. CDR1 is PRHDT, CDR2 FYEKMQ, per germline (reference sequence). Trimming took 0 bases from V and 1 from J, leaving 13 bases between them. CDR3 length: 17 amino acids.

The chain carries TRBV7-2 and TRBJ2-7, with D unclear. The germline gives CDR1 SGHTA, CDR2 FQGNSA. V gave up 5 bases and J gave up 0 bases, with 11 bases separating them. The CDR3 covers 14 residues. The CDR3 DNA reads TGTGCCAGCAGCCGTTCCGCAGGCTCCTACGAGCAGTACTTC. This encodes CASSRSAGSYEQYF.

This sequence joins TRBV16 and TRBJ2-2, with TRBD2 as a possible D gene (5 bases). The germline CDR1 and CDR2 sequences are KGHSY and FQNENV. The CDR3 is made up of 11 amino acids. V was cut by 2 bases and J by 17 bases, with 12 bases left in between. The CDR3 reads CASSQARRIFF. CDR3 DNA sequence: TGTGCCAGCAGCCAAGCTCGGAGGATCTTTTTT.